Listed here are 20 T cell receptor beta chains from one sample, sequenced in a study of cytomegalovirus exposure and HLA in healthy donors. 13 Jbeta primers and 60 Vbeta primers were used for the PCR. Produced via immunoSEQ multiplex PCR; TCRdb's table is partial and in-frame only. The sample contains under 60,000 clones, about 80% of which appear only once. Sequencing was done on a sample of PBMCs. Receptors were obtained from a man aged 45-65 years in good health and CMV-seronegative.

In its sample, this clone was seen once. The chain combines TRBV6-6 with TRBJ1-5; possible D gene TRBD1, 5 bases. Trimming took 8 bases from V and 1 from J, leaving 12 bases between them. The CDR3 is made up of 14 amino acids. In germline, CDR1 is MNHNY, CDR2 SVGAGI (reference sequence). The CDR3 bases are TGTGCCAGCCGGGGGGTGGGGAGCAATCAGCCCCAGCATTTT. It is translated as CASRGVGSNQPQHF.

The chain employs TRBV5-1 and TRBJ2-5, with 13 bases lining up with TRBD2. The germline CDR1 and CDR2 sequences are SGHRS and YFSETQ. There are 15 residues in the CDR3. The V and J ends lost 3 bases and 3 bases, in that order; junction bases with no gene match: 2. The chain's CDR3 is CASSWGTSGEETQYF. The CDR3 region has the DNA TGCGCCAGCAGCTGGGGGACTAGCGGGGAAGAGACCCAGTACTTC.

The chain links TRBV4-2 to TRBJ2-1; D gene unclear. Deletions cut 0 bases from V and 3 bases from J, with 6 bases between. The length of the CDR3 is 14 residues. Germline CDR1 LGHNA, CDR2 YNFKEQ. The DNA for the CDR3 is TGTGCCAGCAGCCAAGATACCAGCTACAATGAGCAGTTCTTC. Its translation is CASSQDTSYNEQFF.

This sequence joins TRBV9 and TRBJ2-3; the D gene is possibly TRBD1 (6 bases). The CDR3 has 14 amino acids. Germline CDR1 SGDLS, CDR2 YYNGEE. Trimming removed 5 bases at V and 2 bases at J, with 12 bases between. This CDR3 reads CASRTGQNTDTQYF. The CDR3 bases are TGTGCCAGCAGGACCGGACAGAACACAGATACGCAGTATTTT.

The chain uses TRBV5-1 and TRBJ2-7; weak D call: TRBD1 (6 bases). Per germline, CDR1 SGHRS and CDR2 YFSETQ. The V and J ends lost 2 bases and 3 bases respectively, with 9 bases between them. The CDR3 extends over 13 amino acids. CDR3 bases: TGCGCCAGCAGCTTTAACAGGGACTACGAGCAGTACTTC. It yields the protein CASSFNRDYEQYF.

The chain recombines TRBV19 with TRBJ1-3; D is unresolved. The ends were cut back, 3 bases at V and 1 base at J, with 10 bases in the middle. The CDR3 consists of 15 residues. The germline V gene encodes CDR1 LNHDA and CDR2 SQIVND (reference sequence). The chain's CDR3 is CASSMVQPSGNTIYF. In nucleotides, the CDR3 is TGTGCCAGTAGTATGGTACAGCCTTCTGGAAACACCATATATTTT.

The chain couples TRBV6-1 to TRBJ1-6, with a weak D call TRBD1 (5 bases). Trimming removed 1 base at V and 8 bases at J, with 9 bases between. The CDR3 runs 14 residues. CDR1 is MNHNS, CDR2 SASEGT, per germline. The CDR3 sequence is CASSEVTGYSPLHF. The CDR3 region has the DNA TGTGCCAGCAGTGAAGTTACAGGCTATTCACCCCTCCACTTT.

The J gene is TRBJ2-7, the V gene TRBV5-6, with 10 bases that match TRBD2. CDR1 and CDR2 (germline): SGHDT, YYEEEE. V was clipped by 4 bases and J by 7 bases; unmatched bases: 8. CDR3 length: 14 amino acids. The CDR3 loop reads CASSVGAGGHEQYF. The CDR3 bases are TGTGCCAGCAGCGTTGGAGCGGGGGGGCATGAGCAGTACTTC. The full variable domain, rest sourced from reference TRBV5-6 and TRBJ2-7, is DAGVTQSPTHLIKTRGQQVTLRCSPKSGHDTVSWYQQALGQGPQFIFQYYEEEERQRGNFPDRFSGHQFPNYSSELNVNALLLGDSALYLCASSVGAGGHEQYFGPGTRLTVT.

The rearrangement links TRBV9 to TRBJ2-1; D perhaps matches TRBD1 (5 bases). Germline values: CDR1 SGDLS, CDR2 YYNGEE. This CDR3 region has 15 residues. V was trimmed by 4 bases and J by 2 bases, leaving 13 bases between them. CDR3 loop: CASSPTLGAYNEQFF. CDR3 nucleotides: TGTGCCAGCAGCCCCACTCTAGGGGCCTACAATGAGCAGTTCTTC.

The chain couples TRBV20-1 to TRBJ2-5, with a possible D match to TRBD2 (6 bases). Germline loops: CDR1 DFQATT, CDR2 SNEGSKA (reference sequence). The CDR3 consists of 11 residues. Trimming stripped 6 bases from V and 5 bases from J, with 10 bases between. This CDR3 reads CSAGTAETQYF. As DNA, the CDR3 is TGCAGTGCCGGGACTGCGGAGACCCAGTACTTC.

J is TRBJ2-7 and V is TRBV7-2; 7 bases align to TRBD1. Germline V gene data show CDR1 as SGHTA and CDR2 as FQGNSA. CDR3 length: 14 residues. Trimming at V came to 5 bases and at J to 1 base, leaving 5 bases not matched to a gene. The CDR3 DNA sequence: TGTGCCAGCAGCCGCGACAGGGTATCCTACGAGCAGTACTTC. It translates to CASSRDRVSYEQYF.

The chain links TRBV6-1 to TRBJ2-1, with 10 bases identical to TRBD2. The germline V gene encodes CDR1 MNHNS and CDR2 SASEGT. This CDR3 has 14 residues. Trimming took 7 bases from V and 3 from J; bases not matched to a gene: 3. In DNA form, the CDR3 reads TGTGCCAGCAATAGCGGGGGGATCTACAATGAGCAGTTCTTC. Amino acids: CASNSGGIYNEQFF.

The chain recombines TRBV4-3 with TRBJ1-2; no clear D. This CDR3 contains 15 residues. The germline V and J ends were trimmed by 0 bases and 5 bases, with 13 bases remaining between them. The germline V gene has CDR1 LGHNA and CDR2 YSLEER. CDR3 protein: CASSQDLASLYGYTF. The CDR3 DNA reads TGCGCCAGCAGCCAAGATCTGGCATCGCTTTATGGCTACACCTTC.

The chain joins TRBV5-6 to TRBJ1-5, with 8 nucleotides matching TRBD1. Trimming removed 5 bases from V and 1 base from J; junction bases left unmatched: 8. The length of the CDR3 is 16 residues. The V gene's germline CDR1 is SGHDT and CDR2 YYEEEE. The CDR3 nucleotides read TGTGCCAGCAGTACAAACAGGGGGGCGAGCAATCAGCCCCAGCATTTT. Encoded protein: CASSTNRGASNQPQHF.

This clone was seen just once. The V and J genes are TRBV5-6 and TRBJ2-5; TRBD1 is a possible D gene (6 bases). Germline-derived CDR1 and CDR2 are SGHDT and YYEEEE. The CDR3 totals 13 residues. V gave up 3 bases and J gave up 6 bases, with 12 bases separating them. DNA of the CDR3: TGTGCCAGCAGCTCAAGGGGGAAAAAGACCCAGTACTTC. The encoded protein is CASSSRGKKTQYF. The complete variable domain, with remaining parts taken from reference TRBV5-6 and TRBJ2-5, reads DAGVTQSPTHLIKTRGQQVTLRCSPKSGHDTVSWYQQALGQGPQFIFQYYEEEERQRGNFPDRFSGHQFPNYSSELNVNALLLGDSALYLCASSSRGKKTQYFGPGTRLLVL.

The rearrangement joins TRBV10-3 to TRBJ1-6; a possible D gene is TRBD1 (5 bases). Germline V lookup: CDR1 ENHRY, CDR2 SYGVKD. V dropped 3 bases and J dropped 7 bases, with 10 bases sitting between them. The CDR3 spans 14 residues. CDR3 sequence reads: CAISDAGLNSPLHF. CDR3 nucleotides: TGTGCCATCAGTGATGCAGGGCTGAATTCACCCCTCCACTTT.

The chain carries TRBV4-2 and TRBJ2-2, with a possible D match to TRBD2 (6 bases). Germline assignment: CDR1 LGHNA and CDR2 YNFKEQ. The V gene lost 1 base and the J gene lost 2 bases, with 8 bases spanning the gap. The CDR3 extends over 15 amino acids. The CDR3 nucleotides read TGTGCCAGCAGCCAAGTGGGACTTAACACCGGGGAGCTGTTTTTT. Translating it yields CASSQVGLNTGELFF.

With respect to this clone: Other DNA sequences within the sample encode an identical CDR3. The chain is built from TRBV25-1 and TRBJ1-6; possible D gene TRBD1, 5 bases. V was trimmed by 8 bases and J by 5 bases, leaving 19 bases between them. CDR1 is MGHDK, CDR2 SYGVNS, per germline. There are 16 residues in the CDR3. CDR3 sequence: CASARSVGPHNSPLHF. CDR3 in DNA: TGTGCCAGCGCTAGGAGTGTGGGGCCGCATAATTCACCCCTCCACTTT.

V and J are TRBV5-4 and TRBJ2-6, with unresolved D. In germline, CDR1 is SGHNT, CDR2 YYREEE (reference sequence). This CDR3 spans 15 amino acids. With 4 bases removed from V and 0 bases from J, the gap between germline ends came to 8 bases. DNA of the CDR3: TGTGCCAGCAGCCGCCGGAGCTCTGGGGCCAACGTCCTGACTTTC. It is translated as CASSRRSSGANVLTF.

The chain links TRBV29-1 to TRBJ2-2; possibly TRBD1 for D (5 bases). The germline gives CDR1 SQVTM, CDR2 ANQGSEA. This CDR3 is 17 amino acids long. V gave up 0 bases and J gave up 3 bases, with 17 bases separating them. The CDR3 DNA sequence: TGCAGCGTTGAAGAACCCCAGGGTGCCCGGGACACCGGGGAGCTGTTTTTT. Protein product: CSVEEPQGARDTGELFF.